These 26 T cell receptor beta chains were sequenced from one sample in a study of OX40 agonist ivuxolimab in advanced cancers. The protocol was immunoSEQ multiplex PCR, while the TCRdb copy is restricted to in-frame clones and leaves out a portion. The table shows about 120,000 clones, with approximately 90% occurring only once. Sequenced here: CD4+ or CD8+ T cells sorted from blood, sampled in a trial of the OX40 agonist ivuxolimab. The origin of the receptors is an adult with an advanced solid tumor such as melanoma, head and neck, liver or kidney cancer.

The chain has TRBV6-4 and TRBJ1-4, with no clear D. Germline CDR1 reads MRHNA; CDR2 reads SNTAGT. The CDR3 extends over 13 amino acids. V lost 0 bases and J lost 5, with 4 bases in between. Written as DNA, the CDR3 is TGTGCCAGCAGTGACTCGCCCAATGAAAAACTGTTTTTT. Its translation: CASSDSPNEKLFF.

J is TRBJ1-2 and V is TRBV18; tentative D call: TRBD1 (5 bases). CDR1 KGHSH and CDR2 LQKENI come from the germline V gene. This CDR3 spans 13 amino acids. V shed 3 bases and J shed 2 bases, with 7 bases lying between them. CDR3 sequence reads: CASSPDTNYGYTF. DNA of the CDR3: TGTGCCAGCTCACCGGACACGAACTATGGCTACACCTTC.

This chain links TRBV28 with TRBJ1-2; the D is unclear. Trimming removed 7 bases at V and 4 bases at J, with 16 bases between. The CDR3 is 14 residues long. Germline values: CDR1 MDHEN, CDR2 SYDVKM. The CDR3 bases are TGTGCCAGCACCTCCCAAGGTCCAGGCTATGGCTACACCTTC. Its protein product is CASTSQGPGYGYTF.

The rearrangement joins TRBV7-2 to TRBJ1-1; D call uncertain. This CDR3 has 15 residues. V was clipped by 5 bases and J by 7 bases, with 20 bases between them. Germline assignment: CDR1 SGHTA and CDR2 FQGNSA. The CDR3 DNA sequence: TGTGCCAGCAGCCCGCTGAATAAAAGGTCGGGTGAAGCTTTCTTT. It yields the protein CASSPLNKRSGEAFF.

This chain links TRBV15 with TRBJ2-3; possible D gene TRBD2, 5 bases. Between the trimmed V and J ends, which lost 0 bases and 2 bases, there was a span of 9 bases. The CDR3 contains 15 residues. Germline V lookup: CDR1 LNHNV, CDR2 YYDKDF (reference sequence). CDR3 protein: CATSRDRTYTDTQYF. The CDR3 DNA sequence: TGTGCCACCAGCAGAGATAGGACTTACACAGATACGCAGTATTTT.

The chain couples TRBV4-1 to TRBJ1-4; D gene uncertain. Germline V gene lookup returns CDR1 MGHRA and CDR2 YSYEKL. There are 17 residues in the CDR3. Deletions cut 3 bases from V and 7 bases from J, with 21 bases between. This chain's CDR3 is CASSQYASTMGGEKLFF. The DNA of the CDR3 is TGCGCCAGCAGCCAGTACGCATCCACAATGGGTGGTGAAAAACTGTTTTTT.

J is TRBJ1-5 and V is TRBV15, with TRBD1 matching over 8 bases. This CDR3 has 16 amino acids. Germline-derived CDR1 and CDR2 are LNHNV and YYDKDF (reference sequence). J was trimmed by 0 bases and V by 3 bases; bases with no gene match: 4. CDR3 sequence reads: CATSSPGQDSNQPQHF. CDR3 DNA: TGTGCCACCAGCAGCCCGGGACAGGATAGCAATCAGCCCCAGCATTTT.

The CDR3 coding sequence is TGTGCCAGCAGCGTAGTCGGGACTAGCGGAGAGCAGTTCTTC. Its protein product is CASSVVGTSGEQFF. V is TRBV9 and J is TRBJ2-1; 11 positions match TRBD2. From germline, CDR1 is SGDLS and CDR2 YYNGEE. V dropped 0 bases and J dropped 10; count of bases not matched to a gene: 3. This CDR3 has 14 residues.

J is TRBJ1-6 and V is TRBV6-1; D is uncertain. Trimming took off 0 bases at V and 8 bases at J, with 5 bases between the two ends. This CDR3 is 13 amino acids long. Germline V CDR1 and CDR2: MNHNS, SASEGT. The CDR3 DNA reads TGTGCCAGCAGTGAAGCGGCCGATTCACCCCTCCACTTT. Translation gives CASSEAADSPLHF.

This clone was found once. The chain recombines TRBV30 with TRBJ1-5, with TRBD1 identical over 7 bases. V was clipped by 3 bases and J by 6 bases; unmatched bases: 5. This CDR3 comprises 13 residues. The germline V gene has CDR1 GTSNPN and CDR2 SVGIG (reference sequence). This CDR3 is CAWSEGAGQPQHF. The CDR3 DNA is TGTGCCTGGAGCGAGGGGGCAGGTCAGCCCCAGCATTTT.

V and J are TRBV4-1 and TRBJ1-6, with 9 bases matching TRBD1. Germline loops: CDR1 MGHRA, CDR2 YSYEKL. The CDR3 consists of 17 residues. V was pared by 4 bases and J by 9 bases, with 13 bases of the junction left unmatched. CDR3 coding DNA: TGCGCCAGCAGCCGTATGTTCATAGGACAGGGGTTTTCACCCCTCCACTTT. Amino acids: CASSRMFIGQGFSPLHF.

The chain links TRBV9 to TRBJ1-1; D perhaps matches TRBD1 (5 bases). Trimming stripped 0 bases from V and 1 base from J, with 7 bases between. The CDR3 runs 14 residues. The germline CDR1 and CDR2 sequences are SGDLS and YYNGEE. In DNA, the CDR3 is TGTGCCAGCAGCGTAGCAGGACAGAACACTGAAGCTTTCTTT. Its protein product is CASSVAGQNTEAFF.

The V call is TRBV6-5, the J call TRBJ2-5, with D tentatively TRBD2 (6 bases). There are 14 residues in the CDR3. Between the trimmed V and J ends, which lost 2 bases and 5 bases, there was a span of 12 bases. In germline, CDR1 is MNHEY, CDR2 SVGAGI. DNA of the CDR3: TGTGCCAGCAGTTACGGCGGGGTTCGGGAGACCCAGTACTTC. Amino acids: CASSYGGVRETQYF.

CDR3 sequence (DNA): TGTGCCAGCAGCCCCGGTCAGGGGACCATGAACACTGAAGCTTTCTTT. It yields the protein CASSPGQGTMNTEAFF. This chain uses TRBV5-4 with TRBJ1-1, with a tentative D call TRBD1 (6 bases). Trimming removed 4 bases from V and 0 bases from J, with 16 bases in between. Germline V gene lookup returns CDR1 SGHNT and CDR2 YYREEE (reference sequence). The CDR3 loop spans 16 amino acids.

This chain links TRBV19 with TRBJ1-1, with D tentatively TRBD1 (5 bases). V dropped 1 base and J dropped 8 bases, with 17 bases sitting between them. Germline V gives CDR1 LNHDA, CDR2 SQIVND (reference sequence). CDR3 size: 15 residues. DNA of the CDR3: TGTGCCAGTAGTATAGGGGGCGAACGAAGGGCCGAAGCTTTCTTT. Protein: CASSIGGERRAEAFF.

This chain links TRBV5-6 with TRBJ2-1; TRBD2 matches 11 bases. This CDR3 region has 15 residues. Germline V lookup: CDR1 SGHDT, CDR2 YYEEEE. V trimming: 7 bases; J trimming: 2 bases; junction bases outside the gene matches: 5. CDR3: CASSLAGGTYNEQFF. The CDR3, as DNA: TGTGCCAGCTCCTTAGCGGGGGGGACCTACAATGAGCAGTTCTTC.

Remarks on this clone: The identical CDR3 is also encoded by other nucleotide sequences in the sample. The rearrangement uses TRBV7-9 and TRBJ1-1; no firm D call. This CDR3 comprises 14 residues. The germline CDR1 and CDR2 sequences are SEHNR and FQNEAQ (reference sequence). V dropped 1 base and J dropped 1 base, with 7 bases sitting between them. The CDR3 protein is CASSLGQANTEAFF. As DNA, the CDR3 is TGTGCCAGCAGCTTAGGGCAGGCGAACACTGAAGCTTTCTTT.

The gene calls are TRBV2 and TRBJ2-5; D not resolved. Trimming pared 2 bases from V and 5 bases from J, leaving 12 bases between. Germline values: CDR1 SNHLY, CDR2 FYNNEI. The CDR3 runs to 14 residues. The CDR3 loop is CASSENGLRETQYF. The CDR3 DNA follows: TGTGCCAGCAGTGAAAACGGCCTGAGGGAGACCCAGTACTTC.

This rearrangement joins TRBV2 to TRBJ1-1, with a tentative D call TRBD1 (5 bases). Trimming left V 2 bases short and J 8 bases short, with 9 bases between. Germline assignment: CDR1 SNHLY and CDR2 FYNNEI. The CDR3 extends over 12 amino acids. The CDR3 loop is CASSESGVEAFF. In DNA form, the CDR3 reads TGTGCCAGCAGTGAATCGGGGGTAGAAGCTTTCTTT.

The chain is built from TRBV4-3 and TRBJ1-1; D is uncertain. This CDR3 is 13 amino acids long. V lost 4 bases, J lost 4 bases, and 10 bases lay in between. The V gene's germline CDR1 is LGHNA and CDR2 YSLEER. For the CDR3, the DNA is TGCGCCAGCAGCCCGAAACAGCGCACTGAAGCTTTCTTT. Translating gives CASSPKQRTEAFF.

V usage is TRBV10-1 and J usage is TRBJ2-2, with 14 bases lining up with TRBD2. CDR1 and CDR2 (germline): WNHNN, SYGVQD (reference sequence). The junction had 4 bases not matched to a gene; V was cut back by 6 bases and J by 1 base. The CDR3 has 17 residues. The CDR3 bases are TGCGCCAGCAGCGGGACTAGCGGGGGAAAGAACACCGGGGAGCTGTTTTTT. Its protein is CASSGTSGGKNTGELFF.

The rearrangement links TRBV28 to TRBJ2-3, with unresolved D. Germline values: CDR1 MDHEN, CDR2 SYDVKM. The CDR3 totals 12 residues. V was clipped by 5 bases and J by 6 bases, with 9 bases between them. The CDR3 DNA reads as TGTGCCAGCAGTCCACCCGCCGATACGCAGTATTTT. It codes for CASSPPADTQYF.

The chain has TRBV4-3 and TRBJ1-3; no clear D. Germline CDR1 is LGHNA and CDR2 is YSLEER. There are 15 residues in the CDR3. Trimming left V 0 bases short and J 4 bases short, with 10 bases between. CDR3 nucleotide sequence: TGCGCCAGCAGCCAAGAGCTCCTCGCGGGAAACACCATATATTTT. Translation gives CASSQELLAGNTIYF.

This clone was seen once. The chain recombines TRBV7-9 with TRBJ2-1; 9 nucleotides line up with TRBD1. The CDR3 extends over 16 amino acids. Germline V lookup: CDR1 SEHNR, CDR2 FQNEAQ (reference sequence). The ends lost 4 bases at V and 3 bases at J; junction bases unmatched: 7. Here the CDR3 DNA reads TGTGCCAGCAGCTACCTTTCGACAGGGGGCTACAATGAGCAGTTCTTC. This sequence encodes CASSYLSTGGYNEQFF. Full variable domain (rest looked up from reference TRBV7-9 and TRBJ2-1): DTGVSQNPRHKITKRGQNVTFRCDPISEHNRLYWYRQTLGQGPEFLTYFQNEAQLEKSRLLSDRFSAERPKGSFSTLEIQRTEQGDSAMYLCASSYLSTGGYNEQFFGPGTRLTVL.

J is TRBJ2-7 and V is TRBV5-6; D is possibly TRBD1 (6 bases). The CDR3 is 15 amino acids. The V gene lost 3 bases and the J gene lost 5 bases, with 18 bases spanning the gap. CDR1 is SGHDT, CDR2 YYEEEE, per germline. The CDR3 reads CASSSGVPGTHEQYF. The CDR3 bases are TGTGCCAGCAGCTCAGGGGTTCCCGGCACCCACGAGCAGTACTTC.

V and J are TRBV9 and TRBJ1-5, with D possibly TRBD1 on 6 matching bases. In germline, CDR1 is SGDLS, CDR2 YYNGEE. V lost 4 bases to trimming and J lost 5 bases, with 16 bases between them. This CDR3 is built from 15 residues. CDR3 loop: CASSWKDSNDQPQHF. The CDR3 region has the DNA TGTGCCAGCAGCTGGAAGGACAGTAATGATCAGCCCCAGCATTTT. Looking up the rest from reference TRBV9 and TRBJ1-5 gives the full variable domain: DSGVTQTPKHLITATGQRVTLRCSPRSGDLSVYWYQQSLDQGLQFLIQYYNGEERAKGNILERFSAQQFPDLHSELNLSSLELGDSALYFCASSWKDSNDQPQHFGDGTRLSIL.